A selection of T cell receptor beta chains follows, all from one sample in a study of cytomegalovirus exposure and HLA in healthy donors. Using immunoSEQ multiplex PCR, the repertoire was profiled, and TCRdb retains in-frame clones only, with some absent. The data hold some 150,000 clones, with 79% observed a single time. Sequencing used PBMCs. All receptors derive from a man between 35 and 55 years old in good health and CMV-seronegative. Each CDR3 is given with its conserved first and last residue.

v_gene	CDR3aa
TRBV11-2	CASSPTLHSGSKDEQFF
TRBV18	CASSPGQGAYEQYF
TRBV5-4	CASSPSGLSYEQYF
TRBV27	CVSRPGLASAGEQFF
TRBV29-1	CSVIPNTGELFF
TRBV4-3	CASSQDESDRENTEAFF
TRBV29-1	CSVSTSGLNEQFF
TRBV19	CASSGGLASPYEQYF
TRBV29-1	CSVETGDSSSYEQYF
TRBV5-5	CASSFGTGANSPLHF
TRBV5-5	CASSDQRRPPSYGYTF
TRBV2	CASSTGSRETQYF
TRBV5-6	CASSLQGAYEQYF
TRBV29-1	CSVVDDRGEGGEQFF
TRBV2	CATAEQTLTNEKLFF
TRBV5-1	CASSLSSYTEAFF
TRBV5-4	CASSPSGNTQETQYF
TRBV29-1	CSVGQGALNTGELFF
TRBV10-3	CAINGEPSNEQFF
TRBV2	CASSGGGTDTQYF
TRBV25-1	CASSELGREQETQYF
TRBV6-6	CASSLPGNEKLFF
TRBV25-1	CASSEFGQTYEQYF
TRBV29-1	CSDRDSYNEQFF
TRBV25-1	CASSEYGGGVTEAFF
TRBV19	CASSGLAGGNEQYF
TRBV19	CASSITGSYEQYF
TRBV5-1	CASSLDRGGSGSQYF
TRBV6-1	CASRSGSFSTDTQYF
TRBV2	CASRGDTYEQYF
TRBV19	CASRRTGRETQYF
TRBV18	CASSRQPNTEAFF
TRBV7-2	CASSLASQGDQPQHF
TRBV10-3	CAVSGLAGGGTDTQYF
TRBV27	CASSLSATGRIIYEQYF
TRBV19	CASSRGQGTGELFF
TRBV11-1	CASSGASPPAKNSQYF
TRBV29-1	CSVGAGARPDTQYF
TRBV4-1	CASSAHLTGSYEQYF
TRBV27	CASSLPGVAEQFF
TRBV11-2	CASSLGGGPFNEKLFF
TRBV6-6	CASSAVSGVGANGLTF
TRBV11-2	CASSLERSYPYNEQFF
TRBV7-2	CASSLVGKETQYF
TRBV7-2	CASSSHRGSYNEQFF
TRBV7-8	CASSLWGGRAGTDTQYF
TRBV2	CASRLEGDSYNEQFF
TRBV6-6	CASSYKENEQYF
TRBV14	CASSQASGRHLYGYTF
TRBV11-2	CASSLGFSGRSNEQFF
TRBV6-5	CATGELAGAKNIQYF
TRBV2	CASSETRGYNQPQHF
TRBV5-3	CARSPHRQGARDSNQPQHF
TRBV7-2	CASSLIWAGGPYNEQFF
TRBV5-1	CASSRGGNSYNEQFF
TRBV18	CASSLAGAGAQSYEQYF
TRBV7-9	CASSLIAGDSDTQYF
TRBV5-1	CASSSGTSGRRTGELFF
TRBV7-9	CASSRQGGQGIGNTIYF
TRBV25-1	CASRAGGVNEQFF